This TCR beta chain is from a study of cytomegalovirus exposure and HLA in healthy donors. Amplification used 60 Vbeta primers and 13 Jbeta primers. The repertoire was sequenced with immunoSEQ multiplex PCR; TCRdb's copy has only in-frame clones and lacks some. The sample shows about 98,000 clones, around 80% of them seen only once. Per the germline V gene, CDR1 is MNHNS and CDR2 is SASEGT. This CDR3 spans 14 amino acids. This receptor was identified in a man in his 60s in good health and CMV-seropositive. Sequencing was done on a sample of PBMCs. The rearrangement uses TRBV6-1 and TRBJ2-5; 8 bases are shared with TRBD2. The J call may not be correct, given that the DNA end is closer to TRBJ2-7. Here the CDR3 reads CASINRAGVYEQYF. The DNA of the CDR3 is TGTGCCAGCATAAACCGAGCGGGAGTCTACGAGCAGTACTTC.